These T cell receptor beta chains were read from a single sample in a study of Ad26.COV2.S vaccination and SARS-CoV-2 variants. Repertoires were generated with immunoSEQ multiplex PCR, while TCRdb's copy carries only in-frame clones and drops some. The sample consists of 350,000 to 500,000 clones, 90% of them appearing once. Sequencing was performed on peripheral blood, taken in a trial of Ad26.COV2.S vaccine versus placebo. These receptor sequences come from a person between 18 and 59 years old who received the Ad26.COV2.S COVID-19 vaccine or a placebo. Each CDR3 is given with its conserved first and last residue. A D gene is named only where the DNA matches it firmly. Expanded clones get a size class; other rows say once, few or many, or leave the size out.

>-|TRBD2|TRBV5-6|TRBJ2-7
TGTGCCAGCAGCTTACTAGCGGAGGCCTACGAGCAGTACTTC
CASSLLAEAYEQYF
>-|-|TRBV11-2|TRBJ2-1
TGTGCCAGCAGCTCCCAGGGAAGAACCTACAATGAGCAGTTCTTC
CASSSQGRTYNEQFF
>-|-|TRBV14|TRBJ1-1
TGTGCCAGCAGCCAAACCGCCGGGGACACTGAAGCTTTCTTT
CASSQTAGDTEAFF
>-|-|TRBV2|TRBJ2-3
TGTGCCAGCAGGAGAGGGGAGTTCGGCACAGATACGCAGTATTTT
CASRRGEFGTDTQYF
>-|TRBD1|TRBV6-2/TRBV6-3|TRBJ1-1
TGTGCCAGCAGTGACCCCTGGACAGGGGGCGACGCGGCTTTCTTT
CASSDPWTGGDAAFF
>-|-|TRBV6-5|TRBJ2-2
TGTGCCAGTGGCATAGGGCCGAACACCGGGGAGCTGTTTTTT
CASGIGPNTGELFF
>-|TRBD2|TRBV3-1/TRBV3-2|TRBJ2-3
TGTGCCAGCAGCCCGACTAGCGGGAGGGCTCGACAGTATTTT
CASSPTSGRARQYF
>-|-|TRBV6-2/TRBV6-3|TRBJ2-1
TGTGCCAGCAGTTCTAGGAGGGAGCAGTTCTTC
CASSSRREQFF
>-|-|TRBV20-1|TRBJ2-1
TGCAGTGCTTTGTTCACCAATGAGCAGTTCTTC
CSALFTNEQFF
>-|TRBD2|TRBV24-1|TRBJ2-1
TGTGCCACCAGTGATAATGTGGGCAGGGTCCGGACTAGCGGGAGGAACGATGAGCAGTTCTTC
CATSDNVGRVRTSGRNDEQFF
>few|TRBD1|TRBV7-3|TRBJ2-2
TGTGCCAGCAGCTTATCCCCCCCGGACAGGACCTCCGGGGAGCTGTTTTTT
CASSLSPPDRTSGELFF
>-|TRBD2|TRBV2|TRBJ2-1
TGTGCCAGCAGTGAACAGGGGTCTTTTTTAGCGGGAGGGATCTTC
CASSEQGSFLAGGIF
>-|TRBD2|TRBV6-2/TRBV6-3|TRBJ2-5
TGTGCCAGCAGTTACTCCCCGGTCGCTAGCGGGATTGGGGAGACCCAGTACTTC
CASSYSPVASGIGETQYF
>once|TRBD1|TRBV25-1|TRBJ2-1
TGTGCCAGCGCCGACCCACAGGGGACCTACAATGAGCAGTTCTTC
CASADPQGTYNEQFF
>-|-|TRBV2|TRBJ2-1
TGTGCCAGCAGGGGATTACCGGGGAATGAGCAGTTCTTC
CASRGLPGNEQFF
>-|-|TRBV7-3|TRBJ1-6
TGTGCCAGCAGGCCCACAGGGAACTATAATTCACCCCTCCACTTT
CASRPTGNYNSPLHF
>few|-|TRBV9|TRBJ2-2
TGTGCCAGCACCGGGGCCGGGGGCCACGGGGAGCTGTTTTTT
CASTGAGGHGELFF
>-|TRBD2|TRBV19|TRBJ2-1
TGTGCCAGTAATTCCGGGACTAGCGTCTTCAATGAGCAGTTCTTC
CASNSGTSVFNEQFF
>-|-|TRBV2|TRBJ2-7
TGTGCCAGCAGTGAAGCGAGGTCAGAGAGGTCCGAGCAGTACTTC
CASSEARSERSEQYF
>-|-|TRBV7-6|TRBJ2-5
TGTGCCAGCAGCTTACTACAAGAGACCCAGTACTTC
CASSLLQETQYF
>-|TRBD2|TRBV7-3|TRBJ2-7
TGTGCCAGCAGCTTAAGGTCCCCAGCAGCGGGAGAGTCCTACGAGCAGTACTTC
CASSLRSPAAGESYEQYF
>-|TRBD1|TRBV7-3|TRBJ2-7
TGTGCCAGCAGCCCCCCCCCGGACAGGGCCGAGCAGTACTTC
CASSPPPDRAEQYF
>-|-|TRBV5-1|TRBJ1-2
TGCGCCAGCAGCTTGGGCCAGGGCGACTATGGCTACACCTTC
CASSLGQGDYGYTF
>once|-|TRBV5-4|TRBJ2-5
TGTGCCAGCAGCCTGCAGGGGCGGGAGACCCAGTACTTC
CASSLQGRETQYF
>once|-|TRBV7-9|TRBJ1-1
TGTGCCAGCAGATCCGCGGGGCTGAACACTGAAGCTTTCTTT
CASRSAGLNTEAFF
>-|-|TRBV27|TRBJ2-2
TGTGCCAGCAGCTCTAGCTACGCCGGGGAGCTGTTTTTT
CASSSSYAGELFF
>-|TRBD2|TRBV30|TRBJ2-7
TGTGCCTGGAGTACGCCGGGACTAGCGTACGAGCAGTACTTC
CAWSTPGLAYEQYF
>-|-|TRBV5-4|TRBJ1-2
TGTGCCAGCAGCTTGGCGTCCTACGACCGGGGCTACACCTTC
CASSLASYDRGYTF
>-|-|TRBV7-9|TRBJ2-7
TGTGCCAGCAGCAGCGACAGATACGAGCAGTACTTC
CASSSDRYEQYF
>once|-|TRBV7-2|TRBJ2-2
TGTGCCAGCAGCCCGAGAGGGCGCAACACCGGGGAGCTGTTTTTT
CASSPRGRNTGELFF
>-|-|TRBV24-1|TRBJ2-2
TGTGCCACCAGTGTGACCGAGAACACCGGGGAGCTGTTTTTT
CATSVTENTGELFF
>-|TRBD2|TRBV7-3|TRBJ2-1
TGTGCCAGCAGCTTAAGGACTAGCGGGCATTACAATGAGCAGTTCTTC
CASSLRTSGHYNEQFF
>few|-|TRBV6-2/TRBV6-3|TRBJ1-3
TGTGCCAGCAGTTACGGGCAGAGCTCTGGAAACACCATATATTTT
CASSYGQSSGNTIYF
>many|-|TRBV28|TRBJ1-6
TGTGCCAGCAGTTTATCCCGGGGCTTGGGCTCCTATAATTCACCCCTCCACTTT
CASSLSRGLGSYNSPLHF
>-|-|TRBV10-3|TRBJ2-1
TGTGCCATCAGCATCGGGAGCCCCAGGGAATCCTACAATGAGCAGTTCTTC
CAISIGSPRESYNEQFF
>-|-|TRBV27|TRBJ2-7
TGTGCCAGCAGTTTAACCCCCGACAGGCTCTCCTACGAGCAGTACTTC
CASSLTPDRLSYEQYF
>-|TRBD1|TRBV28|TRBJ2-7
TGTGCCAGCAGTTTGGATCCCGGCCGACAGGGGAGGTACGAGCAGTACTTC
CASSLDPGRQGRYEQYF
>once|-|TRBV4-2|TRBJ1-6
TGTGCCAGCAGCCAAGGACAGAGCTCCTATAATTCACCCCTCCACTTT
CASSQGQSSYNSPLHF
>-|-|TRBV27|TRBJ1-2
TGTGCCAGCAGTCCGACCGAAAACTATGGCTACACCTTC
CASSPTENYGYTF
>-|-|TRBV28|TRBJ2-1
TGTGCCAGCAGTTTGGATTTTGGAGCGTACAATGAGCAGTTCTTC
CASSLDFGAYNEQFF
>-|-|TRBV6-2/TRBV6-3|TRBJ2-7
TGTGCCAGCAGTTTTGGATACGAGCAGTACTTC
CASSFGYEQYF
>-|-|TRBV6-4|TRBJ1-2
TGTGCCAGCAGTGACTCGATCCCACAACAGGGATTATTTCTCTATGGCTACACCTTC
CASSDSIPQQGLFLYGYTF
>-|TRBD2|TRBV5-4|TRBJ2-7
TGTGCCAGCAGATCCGGGCGGGAGAGCTACGAGCAGTACTTC
CASRSGRESYEQYF
>-|TRBD1|TRBV28|TRBJ1-2
TGTGCCAGCAGTTTAACAGGGGGATATGGCTACACCTTC
CASSLTGGYGYTF
>-|-|TRBV28|TRBJ2-1
TGTGCCAGCAGTTTCCTAGGACTTACGAGAGACAATGAGCAGTTCTTC
CASSFLGLTRDNEQFF
>-|TRBD2|TRBV28|TRBJ2-7
TGTGCCAGCAGTTACTCTAGCGGCTCCTACGAGCAGTACTTC
CASSYSSGSYEQYF